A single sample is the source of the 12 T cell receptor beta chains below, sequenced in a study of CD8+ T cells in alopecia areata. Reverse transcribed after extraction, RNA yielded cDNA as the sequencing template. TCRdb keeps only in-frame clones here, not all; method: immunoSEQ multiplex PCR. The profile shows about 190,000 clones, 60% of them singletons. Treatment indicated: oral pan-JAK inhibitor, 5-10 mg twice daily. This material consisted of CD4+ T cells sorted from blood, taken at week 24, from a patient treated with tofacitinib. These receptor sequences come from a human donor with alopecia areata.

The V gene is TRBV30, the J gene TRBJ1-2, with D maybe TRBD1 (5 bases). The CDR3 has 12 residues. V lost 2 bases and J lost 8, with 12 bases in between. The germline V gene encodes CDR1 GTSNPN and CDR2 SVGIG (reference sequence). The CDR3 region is CAWSPGWEGYTF. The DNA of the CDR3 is TGTGCCTGGAGTCCAGGGTGGGAAGGCTACACCTTC. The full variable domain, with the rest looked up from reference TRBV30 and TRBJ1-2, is SQTIHQWPATLVQPVGSPLSLECTVEGTSNPNLYWYRQAAGRGLQLLFYSVGIGQISSEVPQNLSASRPQDRQFILSSKKLLLSDSGFYLCAWSPGWEGYTFGSGTRLTVV.

CDR3 in DNA: TGTGCCAGCAGTATACAGGGGCAGACCTATCAGCCCCAGCATTTT. It codes for CASSIQGQTYQPQHF. The rearrangement uses TRBV27 and TRBJ1-5; the match to TRBD1 covers 7 bases. V dropped 5 bases and J dropped 5; count of bases not matched to a gene: 9. Looked up from germline, CDR1 is MNHEY and CDR2 is SMNVEV (reference sequence). This CDR3 is built from 15 residues.

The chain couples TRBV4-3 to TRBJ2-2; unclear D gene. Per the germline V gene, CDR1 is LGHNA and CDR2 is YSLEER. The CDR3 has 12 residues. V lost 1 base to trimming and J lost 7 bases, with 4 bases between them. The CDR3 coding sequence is TGCGCCAGCAGCCAAGGGCACGGGGAGCTGTTTTTT. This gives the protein CASSQGHGELFF.

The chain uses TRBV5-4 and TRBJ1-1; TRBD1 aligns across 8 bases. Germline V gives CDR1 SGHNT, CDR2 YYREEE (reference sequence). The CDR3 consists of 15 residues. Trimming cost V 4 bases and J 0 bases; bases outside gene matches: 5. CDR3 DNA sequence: TGTGCCAGCAGCAGAGGACAGGGACTGAACACTGAAGCTTTCTTT. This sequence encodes CASSRGQGLNTEAFF.

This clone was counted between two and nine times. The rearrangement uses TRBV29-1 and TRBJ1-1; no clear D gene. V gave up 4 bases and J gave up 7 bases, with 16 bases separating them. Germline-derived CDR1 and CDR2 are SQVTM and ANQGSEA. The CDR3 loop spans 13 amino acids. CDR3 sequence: CSVGTLTAGEAFF. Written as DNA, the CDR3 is TGCAGCGTTGGGACGTTGACGGCGGGTGAAGCTTTCTTT.

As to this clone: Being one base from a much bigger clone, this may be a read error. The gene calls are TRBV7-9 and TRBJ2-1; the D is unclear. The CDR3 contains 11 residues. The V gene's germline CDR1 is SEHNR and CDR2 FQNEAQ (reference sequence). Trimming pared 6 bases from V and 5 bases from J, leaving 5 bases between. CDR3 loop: CASSFDNEQFF. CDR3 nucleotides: TGTGCCAGCAGTTTTGACAATGAGCAGTTCTTC.

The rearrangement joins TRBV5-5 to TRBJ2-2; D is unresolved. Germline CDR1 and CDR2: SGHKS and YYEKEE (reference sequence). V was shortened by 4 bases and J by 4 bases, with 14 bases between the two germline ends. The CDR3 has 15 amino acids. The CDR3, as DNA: TGTGCCAGCAGCCTAAAGGTCTGGGGCACCGGGGAGCTGTTTTTT. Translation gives CASSLKVWGTGELFF.

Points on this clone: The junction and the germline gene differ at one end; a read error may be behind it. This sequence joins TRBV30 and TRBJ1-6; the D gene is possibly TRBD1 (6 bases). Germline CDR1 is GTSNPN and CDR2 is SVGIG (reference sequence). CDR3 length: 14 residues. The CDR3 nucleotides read TGTGCCTGGAGTCTCGACAGGCCGTCCTCATCTATGCGCTTT. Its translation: CAWSLDRPSSSMRF.

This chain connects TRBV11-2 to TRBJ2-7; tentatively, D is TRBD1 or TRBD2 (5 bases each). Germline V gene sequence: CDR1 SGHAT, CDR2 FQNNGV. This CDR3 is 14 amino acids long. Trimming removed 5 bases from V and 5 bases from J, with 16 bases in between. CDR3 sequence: CASSLRDQAHEQYF. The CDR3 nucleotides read TGTGCCAGCAGCCTCCGGGACCAGGCGCACGAGCAGTACTTC.

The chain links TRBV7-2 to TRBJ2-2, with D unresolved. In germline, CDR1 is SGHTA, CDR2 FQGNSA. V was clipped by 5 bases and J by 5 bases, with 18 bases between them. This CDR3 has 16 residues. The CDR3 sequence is CASSPVVVAITGELFF. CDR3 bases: TGTGCCAGCAGCCCCGTTGTTGTGGCCATTACCGGGGAGCTGTTTTTT. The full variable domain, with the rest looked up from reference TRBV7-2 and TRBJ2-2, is GAGVSQSPSNKVTEKGKDVELRCDPISGHTALYWYRQSLGQGLEFLIYFQGNSAPDKSGLPSDRFSAERTGGSVSTLTIQRTQQEDSAVYLCASSPVVVAITGELFFGEGSRLTVL.

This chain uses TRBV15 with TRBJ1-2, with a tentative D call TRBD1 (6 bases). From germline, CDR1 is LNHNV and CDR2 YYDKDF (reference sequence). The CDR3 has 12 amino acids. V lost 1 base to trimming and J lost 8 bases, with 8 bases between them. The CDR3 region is CATSRAGEGYTF. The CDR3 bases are TGTGCCACCAGCAGAGCAGGGGAAGGCTACACCTTC.

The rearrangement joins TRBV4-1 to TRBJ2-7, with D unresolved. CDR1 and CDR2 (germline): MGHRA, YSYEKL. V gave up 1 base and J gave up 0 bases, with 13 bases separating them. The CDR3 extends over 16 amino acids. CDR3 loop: CASSQVKTTISYEQYF. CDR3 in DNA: TGCGCCAGCAGCCAAGTTAAGACAACGATCTCCTACGAGCAGTACTTC.